This paragraph reports one TCR beta chain. Its antigen is unidentified. The germline V gene has CDR1 SGHRS and CDR2 YFSETQ. The J segment lost 4 bases and the V segment lost 0 bases, leaving 8 bases of the junction unmatched. The CDR3 is made up of 17 amino acids. The entry originates in a study of cytomegalovirus exposure and HLA in healthy donors. Overall study results and limits: A later analysis reportedly found fewer N-insertions in an Asian-associated ancestry cluster than the approximately 670-donor mean.

With 60 Vbeta and 13 Jbeta primers, the PCR was carried out. The table came from immunoSEQ multiplex PCR; TCRdb's copy has only in-frame clones and leaves some out. This sample carries under 200,000 clones, around 88% of them seen once, and the ten largest clones take just under 2%. Input material: PBMCs. The source is a woman between 18 and 29 years old in good health and CMV-seronegative. V gene TRBV5-1 combines with J gene TRBJ1-1; 11 bases line up with TRBD1. Here the CDR3 reads CASSLGTGGAFGTEAFF. CDR3 nucleotide sequence: TGCGCCAGCAGCTTGGGGACAGGGGGCGCGTTTGGCACTGAAGCTTTCTTT.